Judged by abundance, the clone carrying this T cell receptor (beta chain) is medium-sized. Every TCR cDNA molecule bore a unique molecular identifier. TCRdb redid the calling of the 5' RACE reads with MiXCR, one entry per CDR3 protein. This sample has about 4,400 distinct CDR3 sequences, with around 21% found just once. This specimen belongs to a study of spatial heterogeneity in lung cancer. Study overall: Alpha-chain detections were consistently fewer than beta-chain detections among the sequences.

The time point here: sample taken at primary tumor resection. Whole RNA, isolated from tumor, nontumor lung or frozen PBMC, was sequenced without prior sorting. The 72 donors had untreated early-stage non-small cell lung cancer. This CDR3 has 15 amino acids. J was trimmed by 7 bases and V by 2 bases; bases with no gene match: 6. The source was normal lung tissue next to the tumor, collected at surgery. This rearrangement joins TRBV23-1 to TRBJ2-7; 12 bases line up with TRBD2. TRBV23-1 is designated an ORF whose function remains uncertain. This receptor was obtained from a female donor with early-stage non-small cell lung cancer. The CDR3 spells CASSQLAGGLWEQYF. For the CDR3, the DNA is TGCGCCAGCAGTCAACTAGCGGGGGGGCTTTGGGAGCAGTACTTC.